These T cell receptor beta chains were read from a single sample in a study of Ad26.COV2.S vaccination and SARS-CoV-2 variants. Sequenced by immunoSEQ multiplex PCR; TCRdb stores in-frame clones only, minus some. The sample lists 300,000 to 450,000 clones, around 92% occurring once. The input for sequencing was peripheral blood, taken after recovery from COVID-19. Every receptor here comes from a human donor who had recovered from COVID-19. Each CDR3 is given with its conserved first and last residue. The D gene is left open where the match is weak. Size is stated for part of the rows, as once, few or many counts, or as a class when the clone is expanded.

d_call	clone_size	v_call	j_call	cdr3_aa	cdr3_nt
NA	NA	TRBV9	TRBJ1-3	CASGAGVGSGNTIYF	TGTGCCAGCGGGGCTGGGGTTGGGTCTGGAAACACCATATATTTT
NA	NA	TRBV10-3	TRBJ1-6	CAIRGQSSYNSPLHF	TGTGCCATCAGAGGACAGAGCTCCTATAATTCACCCCTCCACTTT
NA	NA	TRBV6-5	TRBJ1-1	CASTRARTEAFF	TGTGCCAGCACCAGGGCTCGGACTGAAGCTTTCTTT
NA	NA	TRBV14	TRBJ1-2	CASGGRDRGYTF	TGTGCCAGCGGTGGCAGGGATCGTGGCTACACCTTC
TRBD1	NA	TRBV6-2/TRBV6-3	TRBJ2-3	CASSLQGTDTQYF	TGTGCCAGCAGTTTACAGGGGACAGATACGCAGTATTTT
TRBD1	NA	TRBV3-1/TRBV3-2	TRBJ1-4	CASSQTGQGGEKLFF	TGTGCCAGCAGCCAGACGGGACAGGGTGGAGAAAAACTGTTTTTT
TRBD2	NA	TRBV3-1/TRBV3-2	TRBJ2-5	CASSQVTSGGALQETQYF	TGTGCCAGCAGCCAAGTTACTAGCGGGGGGGCGCTACAAGAGACCCAGTACTTC
NA	once	TRBV6-1	TRBJ1-2	CASSEAHLYGYTF	TGTGCCAGCAGTGAGGCCCACCTCTATGGCTACACCTTC
NA	NA	TRBV19	TRBJ2-3	CASRTGTSTDTQYF	TGTGCCAGTAGGACCGGGACTAGCACAGATACGCAGTATTTT
TRBD1	NA	TRBV23-1	TRBJ2-3	CASIGTGGWTDTQYF	TGCGCCAGCATAGGGACAGGGGGCTGGACAGATACGCAGTATTTT
TRBD1	NA	TRBV2	TRBJ2-7	CASRYGTGDSEQYF	TGTGCCAGCAGGTACGGGACAGGGGATTCCGAGCAGTACTTC
NA	NA	TRBV10-3	TRBJ2-6	CAIMPTFSSGANVLTF	TGTGCCATCATGCCGACGTTCAGCTCTGGGGCCAACGTCCTGACTTTC
NA	NA	TRBV27	TRBJ2-7	CASSWAEVGYEQYF	TGTGCCAGCAGTTGGGCAGAAGTAGGCTACGAGCAGTACTTC
TRBD1	NA	TRBV5-4	TRBJ2-2	CASSFGTGKNTGELFF	TGTGCCAGCAGCTTTGGGACAGGGAAGAACACCGGGGAGCTGTTTTTT
NA	NA	TRBV11-2	TRBJ2-7	CASSYPAGTSYEQYF	TGTGCCAGCAGCTACCCCGCCGGGACATCCTACGAGCAGTACTTC
NA	NA	TRBV6-2/TRBV6-3	TRBJ1-2	CASSLSEAGRWNGYTF	TGTGCCAGCAGTCTTTCGGAGGCAGGGAGGTGGAATGGCTACACCTTC
NA	NA	TRBV9	TRBJ2-2	CASRGGQNTGELFF	TGTGCCAGCAGGGGGGGACAGAACACCGGGGAGCTGTTTTTT
TRBD1	NA	TRBV6-5	TRBJ2-7	CASSYGTGDYEQYF	TGTGCCAGCAGTTACGGGACAGGGGACTACGAGCAGTACTTC
NA	NA	TRBV5-1	TRBJ1-5	CASSSGLGGRGILPQPQHF	TGCGCCAGCAGCTCGGGATTGGGGGGGCGCGGAATTCTCCCTCAGCCCCAGCATTTT
NA	NA	TRBV7-9	TRBJ1-2	CASSPMGLGYGYTF	TGTGCCAGCAGCCCCATGGGTTTAGGCTATGGCTACACCTTC
NA	NA	TRBV5-1	TRBJ2-5	CASSAVRDFQETQYF	TGCGCCAGCAGCGCCGTCCGGGACTTCCAAGAGACCCAGTACTTC
NA	NA	TRBV6-5	TRBJ2-1	CASRFGTGSEQFF	TGTGCCAGCAGATTCGGGACGGGAAGTGAGCAGTTCTTC
NA	NA	TRBV13	TRBJ2-7	CASSLGMLGDLEQYF	TGTGCCAGCAGTTTGGGGATGTTAGGGGACTTGGAGCAGTACTTC
TRBD2	NA	TRBV7-2	TRBJ2-7	CASSIQRGVVYEQYF	TGTGCCAGCAGCATACAGCGGGGGGTGGTCTACGAGCAGTACTTC
NA	NA	TRBV5-4	TRBJ1-5	CASSLAQSNQPQHF	TGTGCCAGCAGCTTGGCGCAGTCAAATCAGCCCCAGCATTTT
TRBD1	NA	TRBV4-1	TRBJ1-1	CASSRTGGSQDTEAFF	TGCGCCAGCAGCCGGACAGGGGGCAGTCAGGACACTGAAGCTTTCTTT
NA	NA	TRBV5-6	TRBJ2-7	CASSFGDTSYEQYF	TGTGCCAGCAGCTTTGGGGACACCTCCTACGAGCAGTACTTC
NA	NA	TRBV3-1/TRBV3-2	TRBJ1-2	CASSPARAGDGYTF	TGTGCCAGCAGCCCCGCCCGGGCAGGTGATGGCTACACCTTC
NA	NA	TRBV13	TRBJ1-2	CASGWGQSYIYGYTF	TGTGCCAGCGGATGGGGGCAGAGTTATATCTATGGCTACACCTTC
TRBD2	NA	TRBV10-3	TRBJ2-1	CAISGTLAGNEQFF	TGTGCCATCAGTGGAACGCTAGCGGGCAATGAGCAGTTCTTC
TRBD1	NA	TRBV5-1	TRBJ1-1	CASSLGRDSTNTEAFF	TGCGCCAGCAGCTTGGGGCGGGACAGTACAAACACTGAAGCTTTCTTT
NA	NA	TRBV11-2	TRBJ1-2	CASRPIDSDYGYTF	TGTGCCAGCAGACCTATCGACAGTGACTATGGCTACACCTTC
TRBD1	NA	TRBV6-2/TRBV6-3	TRBJ1-5	CASSSEGARQPQHF	TGTGCCAGCAGTTCGGAGGGGGCTCGTCAGCCCCAGCATTTT
NA	NA	TRBV20-1	TRBJ2-1	CSLDGQFF	TGCAGTCTCGATGGGCAGTTCTTC
NA	NA	TRBV13	TRBJ2-1	CASSPPDRPGDNEQFF	TGTGCCAGCAGCCCACCGGACAGGCCGGGAGACAATGAGCAGTTCTTC
NA	NA	TRBV6-5	TRBJ1-2	CASSNDRNRYTF	TGTGCCAGCTCCAACGACAGAAATCGCTACACCTTC
NA	NA	TRBV5-8	TRBJ2-3	CASGRGGSTDTQYF	TGTGCCAGCGGCAGGGGGGGGAGCACAGATACGCAGTATTTT